The present TCR beta chain was sequenced within a study of cytomegalovirus exposure and HLA in healthy donors. Points from the study as a whole: Despite most TCR sequences being rare, some public TCRs occurred in many donors.

Germline V gene data show CDR1 as LNHDA and CDR2 as SQIVND (reference sequence). The CDR3 totals 12 residues. The V gene lost 6 bases and the J gene lost 6 bases, with 9 bases spanning the gap. 13 Jbeta primers and 60 Vbeta primers were used for the PCR. Study processing details: As a later analysis found, there were about 80 million unique TCR beta chains, of which about 10 million were shared. Only in-frame clones appear in the TCRdb table, and some are missing; sequencing was by immunoSEQ multiplex PCR. The V and J calls and clone size come from that table; D and trimming were worked out from the DNA. The table has approximately 170,000 clones, about 70% seen once. A note on this clone: As yet, its antigen is unknown.

The TCR sequence derives from a middle-aged woman in good health and CMV-seropositive. V usage is TRBV19 and J usage is TRBJ2-4; maybe TRBD2 (6 bases). Sequenced material: PBMCs. The chain's CDR3 is CASSGSGNIQYF. The CDR3 nucleotides read TGTGCCAGTAGCGGGAGTGGAAACATTCAGTACTTC.